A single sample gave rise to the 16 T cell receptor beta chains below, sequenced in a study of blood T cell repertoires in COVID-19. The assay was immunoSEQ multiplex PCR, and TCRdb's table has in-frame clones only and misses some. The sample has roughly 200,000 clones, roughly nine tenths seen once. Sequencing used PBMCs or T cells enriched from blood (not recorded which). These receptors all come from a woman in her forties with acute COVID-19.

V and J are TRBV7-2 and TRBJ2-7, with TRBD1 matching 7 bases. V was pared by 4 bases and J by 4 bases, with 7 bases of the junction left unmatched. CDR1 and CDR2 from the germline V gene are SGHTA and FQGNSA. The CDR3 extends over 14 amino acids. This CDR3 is CASSSDRMFYEQYF. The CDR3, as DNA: TGTGCCAGCAGCTCGGACAGGATGTTTTACGAGCAGTACTTC.

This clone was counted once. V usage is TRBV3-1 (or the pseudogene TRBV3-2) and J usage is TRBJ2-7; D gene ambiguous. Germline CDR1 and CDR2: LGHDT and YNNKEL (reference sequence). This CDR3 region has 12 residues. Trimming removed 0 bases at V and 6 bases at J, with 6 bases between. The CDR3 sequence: CASSQDLREQYF. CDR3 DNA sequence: TGTGCCAGCAGCCAAGATCTTCGCGAGCAGTACTTC.

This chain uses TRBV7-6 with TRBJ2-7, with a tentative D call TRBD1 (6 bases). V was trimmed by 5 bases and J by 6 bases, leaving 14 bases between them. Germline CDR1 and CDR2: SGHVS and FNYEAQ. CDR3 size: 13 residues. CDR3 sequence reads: CASSLGTRGEQYF. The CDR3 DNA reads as TGTGCCAGCAGCCTAGGGACAAGGGGCGAGCAGTACTTC.

The CDR3 is CASSYSTSFQGEQFF. The CDR3 DNA reads as TGTGCCAGCAGTTACTCGACTTCCTTCCAGGGGGAGCAGTTCTTC. This chain uses TRBV6-5 with TRBJ2-1, with D possibly TRBD1 on 6 matching bases. This CDR3 has 15 amino acids. Germline V gene data show CDR1 as MNHEY and CDR2 as SVGAGI. V lost 0 bases to trimming and J lost 10 bases, with 16 bases between them.

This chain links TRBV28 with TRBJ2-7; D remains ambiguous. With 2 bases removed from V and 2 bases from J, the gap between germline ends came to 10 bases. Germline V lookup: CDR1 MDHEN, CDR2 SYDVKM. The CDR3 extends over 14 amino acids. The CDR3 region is CASSLRLNPYEQYF. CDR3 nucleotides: TGTGCCAGCAGTTTAAGACTTAACCCCTACGAGCAGTACTTC.

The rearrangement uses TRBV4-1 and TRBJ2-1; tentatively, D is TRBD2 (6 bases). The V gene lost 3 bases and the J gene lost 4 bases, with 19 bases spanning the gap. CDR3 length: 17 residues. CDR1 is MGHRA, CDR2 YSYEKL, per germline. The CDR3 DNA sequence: TGCGCCAGCAGCCAGCGGGACTCTCCCATTTCGTACAATGAGCAGTTCTTC. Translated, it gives CASSQRDSPISYNEQFF.

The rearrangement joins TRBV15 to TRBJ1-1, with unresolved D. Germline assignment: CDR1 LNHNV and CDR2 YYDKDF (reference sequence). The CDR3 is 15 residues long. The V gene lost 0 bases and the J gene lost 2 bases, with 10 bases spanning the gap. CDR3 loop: CATSRDPPLNTEAFF. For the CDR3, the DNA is TGTGCCACCAGCAGAGATCCCCCACTAAACACTGAAGCTTTCTTT.

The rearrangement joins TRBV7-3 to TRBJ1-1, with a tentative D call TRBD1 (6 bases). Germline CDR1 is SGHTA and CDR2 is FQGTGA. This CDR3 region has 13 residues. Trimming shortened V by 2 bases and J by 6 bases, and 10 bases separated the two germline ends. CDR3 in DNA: TGTGCCAGCAGCTTAGCCAGGGGCTCTGAAGCTTTCTTT. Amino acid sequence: CASSLARGSEAFF. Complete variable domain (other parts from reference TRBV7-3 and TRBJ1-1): GAGVSQTPSNKVTEKGKYVELRCDPISGHTALYWYRQSLGQGPEFLIYFQGTGAADDSGLPNDRFFAVRPEGSVSTLKIQRTERGDSAVYLCASSLARGSEAFFGQGTRLTVV.

CDR3 loop: CASSLAQRDTGELFF. CDR3 sequence (DNA): TGTGCCAGCAGCTTGGCCCAGAGGGACACCGGGGAGCTGTTTTTT. The V call is TRBV5-5, the J call TRBJ2-2, with D possibly being TRBD2 (5 bases). Germline CDR1 is SGHKS and CDR2 is YYEKEE (reference sequence). The CDR3 length is 15 residues. Trimming left V 0 bases short and J 3 bases short, with 9 bases between.

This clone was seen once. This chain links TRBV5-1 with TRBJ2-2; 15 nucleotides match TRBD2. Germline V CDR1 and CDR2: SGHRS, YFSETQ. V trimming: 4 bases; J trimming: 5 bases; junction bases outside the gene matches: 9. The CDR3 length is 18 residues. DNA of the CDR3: TGCGCCAGCAGCCTATGGACTAGCGGGAGGGCCGGGACCGGGGAGCTGTTTTTT. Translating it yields CASSLWTSGRAGTGELFF.

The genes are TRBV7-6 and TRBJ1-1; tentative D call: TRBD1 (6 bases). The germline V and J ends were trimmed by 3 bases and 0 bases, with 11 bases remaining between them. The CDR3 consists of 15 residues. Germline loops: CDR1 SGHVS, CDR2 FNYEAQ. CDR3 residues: CASSFEGHMNTEAFF. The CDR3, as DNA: TGTGCCAGCAGCTTCGAGGGACACATGAACACTGAAGCTTTCTTT.

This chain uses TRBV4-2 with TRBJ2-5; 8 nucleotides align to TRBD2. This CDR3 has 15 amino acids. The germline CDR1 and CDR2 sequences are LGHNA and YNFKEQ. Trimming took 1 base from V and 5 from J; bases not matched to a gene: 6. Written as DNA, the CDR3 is TGTGCCAGCAGCCAAGGTTCGGGGGGGAGGGAGACCCAGTACTTC. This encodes CASSQGSGGRETQYF.

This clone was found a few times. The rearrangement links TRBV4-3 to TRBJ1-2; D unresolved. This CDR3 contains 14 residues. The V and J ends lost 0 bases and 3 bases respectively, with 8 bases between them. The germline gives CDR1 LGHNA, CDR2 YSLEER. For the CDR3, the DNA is TGCGCCAGCAGCCAAGATACGAGTGACTATGGCTACACCTTC. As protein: CASSQDTSDYGYTF.

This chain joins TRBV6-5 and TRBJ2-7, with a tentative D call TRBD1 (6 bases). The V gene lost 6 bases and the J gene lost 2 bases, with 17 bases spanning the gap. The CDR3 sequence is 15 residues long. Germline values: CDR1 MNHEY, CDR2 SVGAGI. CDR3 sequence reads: CASRPGTHDAYEQYF. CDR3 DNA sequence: TGTGCCAGCAGGCCCGGGACACACGACGCCTACGAGCAGTACTTC.

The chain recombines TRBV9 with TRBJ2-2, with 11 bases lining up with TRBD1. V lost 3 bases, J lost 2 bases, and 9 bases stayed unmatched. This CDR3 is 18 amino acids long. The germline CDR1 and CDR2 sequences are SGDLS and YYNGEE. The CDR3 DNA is TGTGCCAGCAGCGACTCGGACAGGGGGCTCTACAACACCGGGGAGCTGTTTTTT. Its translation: CASSDSDRGLYNTGELFF. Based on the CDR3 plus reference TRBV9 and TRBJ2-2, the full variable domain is DSGVTQTPKHLITATGQRVTLRCSPRSGDLSVYWYQQSLDQGLQFLIQYYNGEERAKGNILERFSAQQFPDLHSELNLSSLELGDSALYFCASSDSDRGLYNTGELFFGEGSRLTVL.

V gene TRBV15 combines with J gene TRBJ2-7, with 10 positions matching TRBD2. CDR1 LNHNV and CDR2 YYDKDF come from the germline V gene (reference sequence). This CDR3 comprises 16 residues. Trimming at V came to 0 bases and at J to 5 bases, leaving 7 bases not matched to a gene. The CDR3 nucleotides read TGTGCCACCAGCAGAGATATAGCGGGAGGCCGGGACGAGCAGTACTTC. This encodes CATSRDIAGGRDEQYF.